The T cell receptor (beta chain) under discussion was sequenced for a study of Graves' ophthalmopathy and Graves' hyperthyroidism. Findings of the study overall: The model achieved about 64% sensitivity and about 76% specificity for ophthalmopathy progression. Blood also harbored most expanded thyroid clonotypes above 0.001 frequency.

Ophthalmopathic donors had moderate-to-severe activity, CAS ≥3 and NOSPECS ≥4, with disease that had lasted under 3 months. CDR1 is SGHVS, CDR2 FQNEAQ, per germline. There are 19 residues in the CDR3. V lost 1 base to trimming and J lost 0 bases, with 19 bases between them. In its sample, this clonotype was seen many times. The target antigen is unknown. The authors amplified TCR beta CDR3 regions from RNA transcripts. First-round RT-PCR employed HTBI primers, with a second-round multiplex PCR after it. TCRdb analysed the multiplex PCR reads with MiXCR anew, one entry per CDR3 protein. Counted here are more than 550,000 distinct CDR3 sequences, just over 40% occurring once; the ten biggest clones make up around 3%.

Sequencing was carried out using peripheral blood. The receptor comes from an adult man with Graves' ophthalmopathy. The chain has TRBV7-8 and TRBJ1-5; D call uncertain. CDR3 residues: CASSLVRTVRVFSNQPQHF. The DNA of the CDR3 is TGTGCCAGCAGCTTAGTGAGGACGGTACGGGTTTTTAGCAATCAGCCCCAGCATTTT.